This is a list of T cell receptor beta chains from one sample in a study of technical replicates of blood from a few donors. Only in-frame clones appear in the TCRdb table, and some are missing; sequencing was by immunoSEQ multiplex PCR. The table has just over 60,000 clones, around 87% seen once. Sequencing was performed on PBMCs. These receptors were taken from a human donor in good health. Some clones in this sample may be carry-over from other donors' samples. The CDR3 runs from the conserved cysteine through the conserved F or W. D genes are given only for firm matches. Part of the rows lack a size; the others show once, few, many or a class for expanded clones.

v_call	j_call	d_call	clone_size	cdr3_length	cdr3_aa
TRBV18	TRBJ1-4	TRBD1	-	15	CASSPLDRDNEKLFF
TRBV6-4	TRBJ1-2	-	-	13	CASSDGEGYGYTF
TRBV10-3	TRBJ1-1	-	-	14	CAISALTVNTEAFF
TRBV29-1	TRBJ2-7	-	-	10	CAGANEEQYF
TRBV5-1	TRBJ2-7	-	-	14	CASSFTSGDYEQYF
TRBV7-8	TRBJ2-1	-	-	16	CASSPADHQGFGEQFF
TRBV27	TRBJ1-2	-	-	16	CASRTWGGPPGYGYTF
TRBV19	TRBJ2-5	-	-	14	CASSIVVTGETQYF
TRBV5-1	TRBJ2-2	TRBD1	-	17	CASSLVRTGGNTGELFF
TRBV11-2	TRBJ2-7	-	-	17	CASSLVFSTVSSYEQYF
TRBV10-3	TRBJ2-2	TRBD2	-	13	CATGGANTGELFF
TRBV9	TRBJ1-4	TRBD1	-	16	CASSPSGQAANEKLFF
TRBV7-9	TRBJ2-7	TRBD2	-	14	CASIAGGPSSEQYF
TRBV11-3	TRBJ1-1	TRBD1	-	14	CASSLEGQPPEAFF
TRBV2	TRBJ2-2	-	-	14	CASSEYVYTGELFF
TRBV11-3	TRBJ2-6	TRBD1	-	18	CASSVGQGRSSGANVLTF
TRBV11-3	TRBJ2-3	TRBD2	-	16	CASSSSGSGVIDTQYF
TRBV10-3	TRBJ2-1	TRBD1	once	12	CAIGQGVNEQFF
TRBV6-1	TRBJ2-1	-	-	13	CASSDRAYNEQFF
TRBV7-3	TRBJ2-1	TRBD2	-	15	CASSSYSGGQVEQFF
TRBV2	TRBJ1-6	TRBD1	-	16	CASSEAGTGGNSPLHF
TRBV9	TRBJ1-2	TRBD1	-	12	CASSAYRGGYTF
TRBV19	TRBJ1-3	-	-	14	CASATSGTGNTIYF
TRBV28	TRBJ1-6	TRBD1	-	15	CASSTRTGTNSPLHF
TRBV23-1	TRBJ2-6	-	-	14	CASSTDSGANVLTF
TRBV9	TRBJ1-6	-	-	14	CASSVRDTYSPLHF
TRBV13	TRBJ1-1	-	-	15	CASSLRGGGGTEAFF
TRBV7-9	TRBJ1-2	-	-	14	CASSSDSDYYGYTF
TRBV11-2	TRBJ2-5	-	-	13	CASSPGPRQTQYF
TRBV10-3	TRBJ2-1	TRBD2	-	14	CAISDGTSPHEQFF
TRBV4-2	TRBJ2-5	TRBD1	-	14	CASSQGLGGETQYF
TRBV30	TRBJ1-1	-	-	13	CAWSGEGRPEAFF
TRBV28	TRBJ1-4	-	-	16	CASSRQAGATNEKLFF
TRBV21-1	TRBJ2-7	-	-	13	CASSMGGLYEQYF
TRBV4-1	TRBJ2-7	-	-	15	CASSLRDTRSYEQYF
TRBV4-2	TRBJ2-5	-	few	16	CASSKTAGTSQETQYF
TRBV11-2	TRBJ2-1	TRBD2	-	15	CASGLSSGRSDEQFF
TRBV2	TRBJ2-5	TRBD1	once	15	CASSDEGAGQETQYF
TRBV30	TRBJ2-7	-	-	16	CAWRKQRRSGVSGQYF
TRBV7-9	TRBJ2-1	TRBD2	few	15	CASSLLAGGSSEQFF
TRBV5-1	TRBJ2-3	-	-	16	CASSLATGGSTDTQYF
TRBV10-3	TRBJ2-7	-	-	13	CAISVDNRYEQYF